Each of the 18 T cell receptor beta chains below was sequenced from the same sample in a study of blood T cells in healthy people across ages. Using a J-beta primer mix together with a sample-barcoded 5' primer, a second PCR was run for 7 to 11 cycles. MiXCR, run by TCRdb on the 5' RACE reads, gives a single entry per CDR3 protein. The table shows about 1 million distinct CDR3 sequences, with under 55% occurring only once. Input material: blood. The receptors derive from a woman between 55 and 75 years old in good health.

The V gene is TRBV5-1, the J gene TRBJ2-1; weak D call: TRBD2 (5 bases). The CDR3 length is 16 residues. V was shortened by 2 bases and J by 8 bases, with 20 bases between the two germline ends. Per germline, CDR1 SGHRS and CDR2 YFSETQ. Here the CDR3 DNA reads TGCGCCAGCAGCTTCGGCGGAGGAGTGGCCACCGATGAGCAGTTCTTC. Protein product: CASSFGGGVATDEQFF.

The chain carries TRBV20-1 and TRBJ2-2; D is undetermined. Looked up from germline, CDR1 is DFQATT and CDR2 is SNEGSKA (reference sequence). The CDR3 has 12 residues. CDR3: CRALRNTGELFF. Here the CDR3 DNA reads TGCAGGGCTCTGCGGAACACCGGGGAGCTGTTTTTT.

This rearrangement joins TRBV6-6 to TRBJ1-5, with D uncertain. CDR1 and CDR2 (germline): MNHNY, SVGAGI (reference sequence). V was cut by 0 bases and J by 4 bases, with 10 bases left in between. CDR3 length: 15 amino acids. CDR3 in amino acids: CASSYSPSENQPQHF. CDR3 DNA: TGTGCCAGCAGTTACTCACCTTCTGAGAATCAGCCCCAGCATTTT.

CDR3 protein: CSVRTGRQDTQYF. The DNA of the CDR3 is TGCAGCGTACGGACAGGGAGACAAGATACGCAGTATTTT. V is TRBV29-1 and J is TRBJ2-3; 8 bases agree with TRBD1. V dropped 6 bases and J dropped 5; count of bases not matched to a gene: 7. The CDR3 loop spans 13 amino acids. Per germline, CDR1 SQVTM and CDR2 ANQGSEA.

The chain links TRBV6-5 to TRBJ2-5; TRBD2 matches 10 bases. The J call may be faulty, since TRBJ2-7 better matches the DNA end. Germline assignment: CDR1 MNHEY and CDR2 SVGAGI. This CDR3 has 15 amino acids. The CDR3 reads CASSTLSGRAHEQYF. CDR3 nucleotide sequence: TGTGCCAGCAGTACCCTCAGCGGGAGGGCCCACGAGCAGTACTTC.

This clonotype has more than one count but fewer than ten. J is TRBJ2-1 and V is TRBV7-9, with D possibly being TRBD1 (5 bases). The germline CDR1 and CDR2 sequences are SEHNR and FQNEAQ (reference sequence). CDR3 length equals 14 residues. Trimming removed 6 bases at V and 4 bases at J, with 13 bases between. As DNA, the CDR3 is TGTGCCAGCAGGCCGGTTGGGGCGTACAATGAGCAGTTCTTC. Amino acid sequence: CASRPVGAYNEQFF.

This clonotype showed up just a few times. J is TRBJ2-1 and V is TRBV2, with 7 bases lining up with TRBD2. The CDR3 runs to 15 residues. V trimming: 7 bases; J trimming: 4 bases; junction bases outside the gene matches: 10. The V gene's germline CDR1 is SNHLY and CDR2 FYNNEI. The CDR3 region has the DNA TGTGCCAGCACCTTGAGGCTAGCGGAATACAATGAGCAGTTCTTC. Amino acids: CASTLRLAEYNEQFF.

The CDR3 DNA follows: TGTGCCAGCAGCTTATGGGGGCTTAATAAGACCCAGTACTTC. This sequence encodes CASSLWGLNKTQYF. This sequence joins TRBV7-6 and TRBJ2-5, with a tentative D call TRBD1 (6 bases). The CDR3 length is 14 residues. CDR1 and CDR2 from the germline V gene are SGHVS and FNYEAQ. V dropped 2 bases and J dropped 6 bases, with 13 bases sitting between them.

J is TRBJ2-1 and V is TRBV28; 13 positions agree with TRBD2. This CDR3 is built from 18 residues. V lost 4 bases to trimming and J lost 3 bases; unmatched junction nucleotides: 9. CDR1 and CDR2 from the germline V gene are MDHEN and SYDVKM. The CDR3 coding sequence is TGTGCCAGCAGTTCACAAACTAGCGGGAGGGCCTTCTACAATGAGCAGTTCTTC. Its translation is CASSSQTSGRAFYNEQFF.

V and J are TRBV6-5 and TRBJ2-7, with 8 bases identical to TRBD2. Germline V lookup: CDR1 MNHEY, CDR2 SVGAGI. This CDR3 is built from 13 residues. Trimming at V came to 11 bases and at J to 5 bases, leaving 11 bases not matched to a gene. The CDR3 protein is CAVSGGNADEQYF. The DNA of the CDR3 is TGTGCCGTCTCGGGGGGGAATGCCGACGAGCAGTACTTC.

The chain links TRBV7-3 to TRBJ2-3; D not resolved. Trimming left V 1 base short and J 6 bases short, with 8 bases between. Per germline, CDR1 SGHTA and CDR2 FQGTGA. There are 13 residues in the CDR3. As DNA, the CDR3 is TGTGCCAGCAGCTTAATGCCCCCGGATACGCAGTATTTT. This codes for CASSLMPPDTQYF. The full variable domain, in which reference TRBV7-3 and TRBJ2-3 provide the parts outside the CDR3, is GAGVSQTPSNKVTEKGKYVELRCDPISGHTALYWYRQSLGQGPEFLIYFQGTGAADDSGLPNDRFFAVRPEGSVSTLKIQRTERGDSAVYLCASSLMPPDTQYFGPGTRLTVL.

V is TRBV20-1 and J is TRBJ2-7; TRBD2 matches at 12 bases. The germline gives CDR1 DFQATT, CDR2 SNEGSKA (reference sequence). The junction had 6 bases not matched to a gene; V was cut back by 0 bases and J by 3 bases. The length of the CDR3 is 16 residues. The CDR3 reads CSARDGTSGRLYEQYF. CDR3 sequence (DNA): TGCAGTGCTAGAGATGGGACTAGCGGGCGTCTCTACGAGCAGTACTTC.

Notes on this clonotype: A read error may explain this, as a much larger clone is one base away. The gene calls are TRBV6-6 and TRBJ2-4; 9 positions match TRBD1. The assigned J gene may be wrong: the sequence end matches TRBJ2-7 better. There are 17 residues in the CDR3. Germline V gene sequence: CDR1 MNHNY, CDR2 SVGAGI (reference sequence). CDR3 region: CANSSSPGQGWTYEQYF. CDR3 nucleotides: TGTGCCAACAGTTCTTCACCGGGACAGGGTTGGACCTACGAGCAGTACTTC.

This clonotype was counted a few times. The CDR3 spells CASSSRGDPYGYTF. CDR3 sequence (DNA): TGTGCCAGCAGTTCCAGGGGGGACCCCTATGGCTACACCTTC. The chain employs TRBV12-3 or TRBV12-4 and TRBJ1-2, with 7 nucleotides matching TRBD1. J gave up 4 bases and V 4 bases, and 6 bases lay outside the gene matches. The CDR3 is 14 residues long.

This clonotype has just a few counts. The rearrangement uses TRBV7-4 and TRBJ2-7; 13 bases are a match to TRBD2. CDR1 is SGHVT, CDR2 SQSDAQ, per germline. The CDR3 is made up of 18 amino acids. J was trimmed by 3 bases and V by 5 bases; bases with no gene match: 13. This CDR3 reads CASSPGIPTSGRCYEQYF. DNA for the CDR3: TGTGCCAGCAGCCCCGGTATTCCGACTAGCGGGAGGTGCTACGAGCAGTACTTC.

The chain joins TRBV28 to TRBJ2-1; D possibly corresponds to TRBD2 (7 bases). The V and J ends lost 2 bases and 10 bases respectively, with 21 bases between them. Germline values: CDR1 MDHEN, CDR2 SYDVKM. The CDR3 sequence is 16 residues long. DNA for the CDR3: TGTGCCAGCAGTTTAGGGACCCTAGGAGGGGGAGGGGAGCAGTTCTTC. Amino acid sequence: CASSLGTLGGGGEQFF.

This chain connects TRBV20-1 to TRBJ2-7, with 14 positions matching TRBD2. Germline-derived CDR1 and CDR2 are DFQATT and SNEGSKA (reference sequence). There are 16 residues in the CDR3. The trim removed 6 bases at V and 7 bases at J, leaving 14 bases unmatched. The CDR3 nucleotides are TGCAGTGCAACCCCCGGGACTAGCGGGAGTTCTCGTGAGCAGTACTTC. Encoded protein: CSATPGTSGSSREQYF.

This clonotype was detected only a few times. The rearrangement joins TRBV21-1 to TRBJ1-5. TRBV21-1 is a pseudogene locus. This CDR3 has 13 amino acids. Here the CDR3 reads CASAETGNQPQHF. CDR3 DNA sequence: TGTGCCAGCGCAGAGACAGGCAATCAGCCCCAGCATTTT.